Each of the 16 T cell receptor beta chains below was sequenced from the same sample in a study of cytomegalovirus exposure and HLA in healthy donors. Clones were read by immunoSEQ multiplex PCR, and TCRdb kept only the in-frame ones, dropping some. The sample has around 200,000 clones, around 81% seen once. Sequenced sample: PBMCs. Receptors were obtained from a woman between 18 and 29 years old in good health and CMV-seropositive.

This sequence joins TRBV10-3 and TRBJ1-1; the D gene is possibly TRBD1 (5 bases). The CDR3 is 13 residues long. Germline V gene lookup returns CDR1 ENHRY and CDR2 SYGVKD. Trimming took 11 bases from V and 2 from J, leaving 15 bases between them. CDR3 sequence reads: CAARRGGNTEAFF. CDR3 coding DNA: TGTGCCGCGCGACGGGGGGGAAACACTGAAGCTTTCTTT.

CDR3 coding DNA: TGTGCCAAAGCCCAATATTCGGACTATGGCTACACCTTC. Translated: CAKAQYSDYGYTF. The V gene is TRBV2, the J gene TRBJ1-2, with unresolved D. The CDR3 runs to 13 residues. Germline V gene lookup returns CDR1 SNHLY and CDR2 FYNNEI. V lost 10 bases to trimming and J lost 3 bases, with 15 bases between them.

This clone has at least ten counts. The chain links TRBV19 to TRBJ2-2; no firm D call. CDR1 LNHDA and CDR2 SQIVND come from the germline V gene (reference sequence). The CDR3 is 13 residues long. Trimming removed 6 bases from V and 5 bases from J, with 10 bases in between. This chain's CDR3 is CASRADWTGELFF. The CDR3 bases are TGTGCCAGTAGGGCGGATTGGACCGGGGAGCTGTTTTTT.

This chain connects TRBV4-1 to TRBJ2-3; D is perhaps TRBD1 (5 bases). In germline, CDR1 is MGHRA, CDR2 YSYEKL. The CDR3 contains 15 residues. The ends were cut back, 0 bases at V and 4 bases at J, with 11 bases in the middle. CDR3 bases: TGCGCCAGCAGCCAAGAGCCAGGGTACGCAGATACGCAGTATTTT. Protein product: CASSQEPGYADTQYF.

The chain recombines TRBV10-1 with TRBJ1-6; TRBD1 matches at 7 bases. Germline CDR1 WNHNN, CDR2 SYGVQD (reference sequence). V dropped 2 bases and J dropped 3; count of bases not matched to a gene: 4. The CDR3 contains 16 residues. CDR3 DNA sequence: TGCGCCAGCAGTGAGGCCAGGGGGGACTATAATTCACCCCTCCACTTT. Protein product: CASSEARGDYNSPLHF.

This clone was recorded once. The chain is built from TRBV7-2 and TRBJ1-2; no reliable D call. The CDR3 loop spans 13 amino acids. V gave up 5 bases and J gave up 2 bases, with 9 bases separating them. Germline V gives CDR1 SGHTA, CDR2 FQGNSA. CDR3 sequence (DNA): TGTGCCAGCAGCCCAGATAAAAACTATGGCTACACCTTC. Translating it yields CASSPDKNYGYTF.

This clone was seen just once. V usage is TRBV2 and J usage is TRBJ1-5, with 9 positions matching TRBD1. The J segment lost 7 bases and the V segment lost 6 bases, leaving 7 bases of the junction unmatched. Per the germline V gene, CDR1 is SNHLY and CDR2 is FYNNEI. The CDR3 runs to 14 residues. The CDR3 protein is CASSADRGEQPQHF. CDR3 coding DNA: TGTGCCAGCAGCGCGGACAGGGGTGAGCAGCCCCAGCATTTT.

The chain combines TRBV27 with TRBJ2-3; no firm D call. There are 18 residues in the CDR3. The V end was cut by 2 bases, the J end by 2 bases, with 20 bases between. The germline V gene has CDR1 MNHEY and CDR2 SMNVEV (reference sequence). CDR3 nucleotides: TGTGCCAGCAGTTTAAACCCAAGGAGAGCCACGTTCACAGATACGCAGTATTTT. This sequence encodes CASSLNPRRATFTDTQYF.

The V and J genes are TRBV5-6 and TRBJ2-7, with 8 bases aligning to TRBD1. Germline V gene lookup returns CDR1 SGHDT and CDR2 YYEEEE. J gave up 3 bases and V 4 bases, and 6 bases lay outside the gene matches. The CDR3 contains 14 residues. As DNA, the CDR3 is TGTGCCAGCAGCGTAGGTGGACAGGGCTACGAGCAGTACTTC. Amino acid sequence: CASSVGGQGYEQYF.

The J gene is TRBJ1-5, the V gene TRBV2; possible D gene TRBD1, 5 bases. CDR1 is SNHLY, CDR2 FYNNEI, per germline. Trimming cost V 7 bases and J 3 bases, with 19 bases left between them. The CDR3 is 16 amino acids. The CDR3 spells CASKSRLAQANQPQHF. CDR3 sequence (DNA): TGTGCCAGCAAATCGAGGTTGGCACAGGCCAATCAGCCCCAGCATTTT.

CDR3 amino acids: CASSLLGDRKHNEQFF. The DNA of the CDR3 is TGCGCCAGCAGCCTGTTGGGGGACAGGAAACACAATGAGCAGTTCTTC. The chain employs TRBV4-3 and TRBJ2-1; 8 bases map to TRBD1. Unmatched junction bases numbered 10, after V lost 4 bases and J lost 5 bases. CDR3 length: 16 amino acids. Germline CDR1 reads LGHNA; CDR2 reads YSLEER.

This rearrangement joins TRBV5-4 to TRBJ2-5; 8 bases are a match to TRBD2. Per the germline V gene, CDR1 is SGHNT and CDR2 is YYREEE (reference sequence). With V trimmed by 1 base and J by 1 base, 3 bases remained unmatched. The CDR3 contains 15 residues. Here the CDR3 DNA reads TGTGCCAGCAGCTTGTACGGGGGGGTCCAAGAGACCCAGTACTTC. Amino acids: CASSLYGGVQETQYF.

The genes are TRBV2 and TRBJ2-3; no reliable D call. Trimming removed 8 bases at V and 0 bases at J, with 6 bases between. This CDR3 region has 12 residues. Germline V gene data show CDR1 as SNHLY and CDR2 as FYNNEI. This chain's CDR3 is CASVPSTDTQYF. Here the CDR3 DNA reads TGTGCCAGCGTCCCGAGCACAGATACGCAGTATTTT.

This chain uses TRBV29-1 with TRBJ2-1; TRBD2 is a possible D gene (6 bases). Germline CDR1 reads SQVTM; CDR2 reads ANQGSEA. This CDR3 contains 11 residues. V lost 6 bases to trimming and J lost 7 bases, with 10 bases between them. CDR3 coding DNA: TGCAGCGTCGAGGAGGGGAATGAGCAGTTCTTC. Translating it yields CSVEEGNEQFF.

This chain joins TRBV11-2 and TRBJ2-3; a weak D match, TRBD1 (5 bases). The germline V gene has CDR1 SGHAT and CDR2 FQNNGV. The CDR3 length is 11 residues. Trimming took 6 bases from V and 6 from J, leaving 7 bases between them. The CDR3 bases are TGTGCCAGCAGGAAGGGGGATACGCAGTATTTT. This codes for CASRKGDTQYF. Looking up the rest from reference TRBV11-2 and TRBJ2-3 gives the full variable domain: EAGVAQSPRYKIIEKRQSVAFWCNPISGHATLYWYQQILGQGPKLLIQFQNNGVVDDSQLPKDRFSAERLKGVDSTLKIQPAKLEDSAVYLCASRKGDTQYFGPGTRLTVL.

The V and J genes are TRBV6-1 and TRBJ1-1, with D unresolved. Germline V gene lookup returns CDR1 MNHNS and CDR2 SASEGT. This CDR3 region has 13 residues. V gave up 2 bases and J gave up 3 bases, with 7 bases separating them. CDR3 loop: CASSEQADTEAFF. CDR3 nucleotide sequence: TGTGCCAGCAGTGAACAGGCCGACACTGAAGCTTTCTTT.